A single sample is the source of the 7 T cell receptor beta chains below, sequenced in a study of blood T cell repertoires in COVID-19. Measured with immunoSEQ multiplex PCR; TCRdb has only the in-frame clones, and not every one. The top ten hold 6.7% of the sample, which has roughly 21,000 clones, about 83% seen once. The source material was peripheral blood. The origin of the receptors is a human donor in a cohort sampled during active COVID-19.

V gene TRBV3-1 (or the pseudogene TRBV3-2) combines with J gene TRBJ1-4; perhaps TRBD1 as D (6 bases). The length of the CDR3 is 12 residues. Trimming shortened V by 5 bases and J by 8 bases, and 9 bases separated the two germline ends. Germline V gives CDR1 LGHDT, CDR2 YNNKEL (reference sequence). The CDR3 loop is CASSGTGEKLFF. The CDR3 coding sequence is TGTGCCAGCAGCGGAACAGGGGAAAAACTGTTTTTT.

The rearrangement joins TRBV6-2 or TRBV6-3 to TRBJ2-3; D is possibly TRBD2 (6 bases). The CDR3 runs 16 residues. V lost 1 base and J lost 0, with 11 bases in between. Germline CDR1 reads MNHEY; CDR2 reads SVGEGT. Here the CDR3 DNA reads TGTGCCAGCAGTTACTTCCGGGGGATAAGCACAGATACGCAGTATTTT. Protein: CASSYFRGISTDTQYF.

CDR3 coding DNA: TGTGCCAGCATGAAGCAGGGCTATGGCTACACCTTC. Translating gives CASMKQGYGYTF. The rearrangement joins TRBV2 to TRBJ1-2, with a weak D call TRBD1 (5 bases). Trimming took off 7 bases at V and 4 bases at J, with 10 bases between the two ends. There are 12 residues in the CDR3. The germline CDR1 and CDR2 sequences are SNHLY and FYNNEI. Together with reference TRBV2 and TRBJ1-2, the CDR3 gives the full variable domain: EPEVTQTPSHQVTQMGQEVILRCVPISNHLYFYWYRQILGQKVEFLVSFYNNEISEKSEIFDDQFSVERPDGSNFTLKIRSTKLEDSAMYFCASMKQGYGYTFGSGTRLTVV.

This clone was observed a handful of times. The chain uses TRBV28 and TRBJ2-7, with D possibly TRBD2 on 6 matching bases. V was clipped by 3 bases and J by 7 bases, with 13 bases between them. The CDR3 has 13 amino acids. Looked up from germline, CDR1 is MDHEN and CDR2 is SYDVKM. The CDR3 is CASSLGRGLEQYF. In nucleotides, the CDR3 is TGTGCCAGCAGTTTGGGGCGGGGTTTAGAGCAGTACTTC.

The J gene is TRBJ2-1, the V gene TRBV11-2; perhaps TRBD1 as D (6 bases). Germline V gene lookup returns CDR1 SGHAT and CDR2 FQNNGV. The CDR3 covers 12 residues. The ends were cut back, 5 bases at V and 6 bases at J, with 8 bases in the middle. DNA for the CDR3: TGTGCCAGCAGCCCAGGGGTCAATGAGCAGTTCTTC. Encoded protein: CASSPGVNEQFF.

The chain couples TRBV9 to TRBJ2-5; tentatively, D is TRBD2 (6 bases). Trimming left V 4 bases short and J 1 base short, with 14 bases between. The CDR3 is 15 amino acids. The V gene's germline CDR1 is SGDLS and CDR2 YYNGEE. CDR3 in DNA: TGTGCCAGCAGCTGGGCGGGACGCCCCCAAGAGACCCAGTACTTC. Translation gives CASSWAGRPQETQYF.

This clone was observed a few times. The chain employs TRBV11-3 and TRBJ2-5, with 9 positions matching TRBD1. From germline, CDR1 is SGHNT and CDR2 YENEEA. V was clipped by 1 base and J by 5 bases; unmatched bases: 5. This CDR3 has 15 residues. DNA of the CDR3: TGTGCCAGCAGCTTAGGGAACAGGGGGCTGGAGACCCAGTACTTC. This encodes CASSLGNRGLETQYF. Using reference TRBV11-3 and TRBJ2-5 for the parts outside the CDR3, the full variable domain is EAGVVQSPRYKIIEKKQPVAFWCNPISGHNTLYWYLQNLGQGPELLIRYENEEAVDDSQLPKDRFSAERLKGVDSTLKIQPAELGDSAVYLCASSLGNRGLETQYFGPGTRLLVL.